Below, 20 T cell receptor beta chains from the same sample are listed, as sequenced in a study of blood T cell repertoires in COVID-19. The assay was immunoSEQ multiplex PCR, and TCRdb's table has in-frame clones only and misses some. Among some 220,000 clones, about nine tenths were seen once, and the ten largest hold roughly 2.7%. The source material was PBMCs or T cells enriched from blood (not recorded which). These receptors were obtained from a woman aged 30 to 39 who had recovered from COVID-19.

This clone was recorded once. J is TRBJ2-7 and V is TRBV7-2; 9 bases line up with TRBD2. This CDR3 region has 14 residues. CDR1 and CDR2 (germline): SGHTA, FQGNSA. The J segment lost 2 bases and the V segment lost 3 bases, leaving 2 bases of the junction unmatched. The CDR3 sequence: CASSLASGAYEQYF. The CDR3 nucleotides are TGTGCCAGCAGCTTGGCTAGCGGGGCCTACGAGCAGTACTTC.

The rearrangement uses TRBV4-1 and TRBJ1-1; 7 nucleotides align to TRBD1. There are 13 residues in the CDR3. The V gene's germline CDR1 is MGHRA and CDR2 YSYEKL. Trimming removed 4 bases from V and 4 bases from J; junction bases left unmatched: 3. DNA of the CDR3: TGCGCCAGCAGCCCCCCAGGGGGCACTGAAGCTTTCTTT. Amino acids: CASSPPGGTEAFF.

DNA for the CDR3: TGTGCCAGCAGCGTAGTTTTGGACAAGACCTACGAGCAGTACTTC. Encoded protein: CASSVVLDKTYEQYF. This rearrangement joins TRBV9 to TRBJ2-7, with D tentatively TRBD1 (5 bases). Between the trimmed V and J ends, which lost 0 bases and 2 bases, there was a span of 12 bases. The germline V gene encodes CDR1 SGDLS and CDR2 YYNGEE. CDR3 size: 15 residues.

CDR3 sequence: CSVGRTEGTDTQYF. CDR3 DNA: TGCAGCGTTGGGAGGACGGAGGGCACAGATACGCAGTATTTT. The chain recombines TRBV29-1 with TRBJ2-3; a weak D match, TRBD2 (5 bases). The CDR3 sequence is 14 residues long. The V end lost 4 bases, the J end lost 1 base, and 12 bases lay between the germline ends. Germline CDR1 reads SQVTM; CDR2 reads ANQGSEA.

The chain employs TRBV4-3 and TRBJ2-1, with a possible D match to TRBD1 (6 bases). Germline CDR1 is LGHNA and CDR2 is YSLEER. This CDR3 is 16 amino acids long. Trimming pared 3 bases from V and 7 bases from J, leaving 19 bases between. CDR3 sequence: CASSQGTRGVLNEQFF. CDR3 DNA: TGCGCCAGCAGCCAGGGGACACGTGGGGTATTGAATGAGCAGTTCTTC.

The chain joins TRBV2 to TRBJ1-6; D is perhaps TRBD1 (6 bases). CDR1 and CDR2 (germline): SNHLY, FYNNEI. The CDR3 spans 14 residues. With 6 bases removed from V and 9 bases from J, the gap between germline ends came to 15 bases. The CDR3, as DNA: TGTGCCAGCAGGGAGGACAGCTCCTTTTCACCCCTCCACTTT. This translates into CASREDSSFSPLHF.

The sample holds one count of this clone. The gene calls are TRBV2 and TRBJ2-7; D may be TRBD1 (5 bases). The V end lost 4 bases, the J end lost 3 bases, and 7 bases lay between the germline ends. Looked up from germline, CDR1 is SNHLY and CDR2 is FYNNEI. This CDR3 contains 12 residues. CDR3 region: CASSGQGYEQYF. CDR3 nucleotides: TGTGCCAGCAGTGGTCAGGGCTACGAGCAGTACTTC.

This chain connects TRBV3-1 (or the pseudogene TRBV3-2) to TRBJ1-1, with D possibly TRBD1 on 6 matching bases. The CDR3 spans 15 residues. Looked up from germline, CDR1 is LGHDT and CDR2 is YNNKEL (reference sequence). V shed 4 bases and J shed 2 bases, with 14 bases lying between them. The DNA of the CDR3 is TGTGCCAGCAGCCGTAGGGACACTACCAACACTGAAGCTTTCTTT. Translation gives CASSRRDTTNTEAFF.

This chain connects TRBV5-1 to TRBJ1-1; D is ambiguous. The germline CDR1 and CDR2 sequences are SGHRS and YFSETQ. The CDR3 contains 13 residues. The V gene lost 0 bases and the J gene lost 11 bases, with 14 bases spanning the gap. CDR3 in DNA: TGCGCCAGCAGCTTGGAGCCCTCTGATCCGGCTTTCTTT. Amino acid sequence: CASSLEPSDPAFF.

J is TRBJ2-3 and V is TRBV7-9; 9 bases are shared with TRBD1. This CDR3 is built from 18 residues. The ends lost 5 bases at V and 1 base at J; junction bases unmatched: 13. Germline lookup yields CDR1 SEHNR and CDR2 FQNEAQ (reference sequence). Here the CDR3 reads CASSPRDRVGSGTDTQYF. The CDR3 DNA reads TGTGCCAGCAGCCCCCGGGACAGGGTCGGGAGTGGCACAGATACGCAGTATTTT.

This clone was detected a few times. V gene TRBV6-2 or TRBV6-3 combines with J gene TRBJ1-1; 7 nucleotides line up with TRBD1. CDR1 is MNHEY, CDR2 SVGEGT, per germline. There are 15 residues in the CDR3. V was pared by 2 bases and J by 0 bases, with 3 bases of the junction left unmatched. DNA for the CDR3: TGTGCCAGCAGTTACAGGGGGCCGATGAACACTGAAGCTTTCTTT. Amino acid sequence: CASSYRGPMNTEAFF.

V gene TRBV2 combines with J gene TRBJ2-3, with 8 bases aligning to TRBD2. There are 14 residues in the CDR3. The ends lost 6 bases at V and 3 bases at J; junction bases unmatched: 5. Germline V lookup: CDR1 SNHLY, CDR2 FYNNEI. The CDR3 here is CASRQLAVTDTQYF. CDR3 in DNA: TGTGCCAGCAGACAACTAGCGGTTACAGATACGCAGTATTTT.

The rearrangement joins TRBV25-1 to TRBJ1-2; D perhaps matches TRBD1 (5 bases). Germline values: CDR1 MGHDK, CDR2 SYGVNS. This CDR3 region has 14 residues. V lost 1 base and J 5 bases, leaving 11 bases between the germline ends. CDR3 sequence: CASSEFGGPYGYTF. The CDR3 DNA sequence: TGTGCCAGCAGTGAATTCGGGGGACCGTATGGCTACACCTTC.

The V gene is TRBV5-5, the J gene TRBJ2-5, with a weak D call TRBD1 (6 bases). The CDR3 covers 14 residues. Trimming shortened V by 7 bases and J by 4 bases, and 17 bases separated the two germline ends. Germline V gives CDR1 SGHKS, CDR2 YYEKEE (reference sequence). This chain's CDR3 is CASWQGRIRETQYF. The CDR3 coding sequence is TGTGCCAGCTGGCAGGGGCGGATTCGAGAGACCCAGTACTTC.

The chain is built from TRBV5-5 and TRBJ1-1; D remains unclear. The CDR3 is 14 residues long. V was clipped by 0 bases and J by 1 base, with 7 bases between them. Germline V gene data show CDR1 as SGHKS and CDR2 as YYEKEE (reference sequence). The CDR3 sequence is CASSLVAGNTEAFF. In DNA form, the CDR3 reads TGTGCCAGCAGCTTGGTCGCAGGGAACACTGAAGCTTTCTTT. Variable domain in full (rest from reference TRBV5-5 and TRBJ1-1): DAGVTQSPTHLIKTRGQQVTLRCSPISGHKSVSWYQQVLGQGPQFIFQYYEKEERGRGNFPDRFSARQFPNYSSELNVNALLLGDSALYLCASSLVAGNTEAFFGQGTRLTVV.

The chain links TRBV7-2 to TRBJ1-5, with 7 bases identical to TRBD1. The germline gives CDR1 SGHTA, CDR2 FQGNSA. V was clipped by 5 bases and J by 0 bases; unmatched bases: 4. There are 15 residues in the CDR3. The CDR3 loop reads CASSPGQNSNQPQHF. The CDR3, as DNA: TGTGCCAGCAGCCCGGGACAGAATAGCAATCAGCCCCAGCATTTT.

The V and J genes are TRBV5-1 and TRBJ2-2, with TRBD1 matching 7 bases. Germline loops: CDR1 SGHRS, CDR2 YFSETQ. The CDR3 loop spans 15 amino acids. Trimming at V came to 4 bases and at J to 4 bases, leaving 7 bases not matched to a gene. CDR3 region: CASSPRPGGTGELFF. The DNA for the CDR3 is TGCGCCAGCAGCCCGAGGCCAGGGGGCACCGGGGAGCTGTTTTTT. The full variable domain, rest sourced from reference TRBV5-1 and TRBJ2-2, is KAGVTQTPRYLIKTRGQQVTLSCSPISGHRSVSWYQQTPGQGLQFLFEYFSETQRNKGNFPGRFSGRQFSNSRSEMNVSTLELGDSALYLCASSPRPGGTGELFFGEGSRLTVL.

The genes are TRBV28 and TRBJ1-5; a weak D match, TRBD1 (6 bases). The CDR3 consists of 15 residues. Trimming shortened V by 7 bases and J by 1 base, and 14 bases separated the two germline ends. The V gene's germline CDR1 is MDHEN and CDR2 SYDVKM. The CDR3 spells CASTLTGESNQPQHF. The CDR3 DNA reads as TGTGCCAGCACCCTGACAGGAGAAAGCAATCAGCCCCAGCATTTT.

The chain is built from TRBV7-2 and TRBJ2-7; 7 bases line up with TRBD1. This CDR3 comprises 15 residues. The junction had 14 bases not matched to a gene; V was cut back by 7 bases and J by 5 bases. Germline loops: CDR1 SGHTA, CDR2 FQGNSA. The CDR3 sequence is CASTPRPDREHEQYF. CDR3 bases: TGTGCCAGCACCCCGCGGCCTGACAGGGAGCACGAGCAGTACTTC.

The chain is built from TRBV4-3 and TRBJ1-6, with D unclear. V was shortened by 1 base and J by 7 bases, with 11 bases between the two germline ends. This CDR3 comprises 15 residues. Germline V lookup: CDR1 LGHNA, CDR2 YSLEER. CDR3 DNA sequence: TGCGCCAGCAGCCAAGGACGGGTTCCCAATTCACCCCTCCACTTT. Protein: CASSQGRVPNSPLHF.